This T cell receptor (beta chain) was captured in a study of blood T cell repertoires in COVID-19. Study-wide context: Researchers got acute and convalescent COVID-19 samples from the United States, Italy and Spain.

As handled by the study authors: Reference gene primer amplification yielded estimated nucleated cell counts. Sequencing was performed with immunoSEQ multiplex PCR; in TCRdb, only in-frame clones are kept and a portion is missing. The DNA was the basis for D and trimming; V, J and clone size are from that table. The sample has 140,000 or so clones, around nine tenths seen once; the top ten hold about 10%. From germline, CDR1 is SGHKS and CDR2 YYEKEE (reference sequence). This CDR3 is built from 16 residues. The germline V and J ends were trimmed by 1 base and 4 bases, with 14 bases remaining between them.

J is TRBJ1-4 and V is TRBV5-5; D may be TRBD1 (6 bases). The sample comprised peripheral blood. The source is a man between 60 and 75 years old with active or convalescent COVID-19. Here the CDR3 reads CASSLSTGRGNEKLFF. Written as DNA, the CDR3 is TGTGCCAGCAGCTTGAGTACAGGGCGCGGTAATGAAAAACTGTTTTTT.